The source of this TCR beta chain is a study of blood T cell repertoires in COVID-19. The germline gives CDR1 LGHNA, CDR2 YSLEER. The V gene lost 2 bases and the J gene lost 13 bases, with 20 bases spanning the gap. The CDR3 contains 14 residues. Profiling relied on immunoSEQ multiplex PCR, and the TCRdb table lists in-frame clones only, not all of them. The sample lists around 700,000 clones; approximately 90% were seen once. The chain couples TRBV4-3 to TRBJ1-2; D not resolved. Specimen: peripheral blood. This receptor was obtained from a young woman with acute or convalescent COVID-19. CDR3 in amino acids: CASSQQRDGRGITF. CDR3 sequence (DNA): TGCGCCAGCAGCCAACAGAGAGACGGGAGAGGCATCACCTTC.